This TCR beta chain was recovered during a study of beta chain features in type 1 diabetes. Study-level points and caveats: The naive, central memory and Treg TCRB repertoires looked more alike in patients than they did in healthy donors. Shortening that was moderate but significant affected the TCRB CDR3s of Type 1 diabetes patients in all four CD4+ subsets.

Remarks on this clone: Its matching antigen is unknown.

The whole isolated RNA underwent reverse transcription, so sequencing captured expressed TCRB transcripts. TCRdb keeps only in-frame clones here, not all; method: immunoSEQ multiplex PCR. The table records around 600,000 clones, roughly 12% of them present only once. Trimming took 11 bases from V and 5 from J; bases not matched to a gene: 13. Germline V gene data show CDR1 as SNHLY and CDR2 as FYNNEI. The CDR3 runs 15 residues. The sample consisted of naive CD4+ T cells from blood. The V gene is TRBV2, the J gene TRBJ1-4, with 8 bases identical to TRBD1. The receptor was isolated from a man under 40 with type 1 diabetes. CDR3 bases: TGTGCCTCCAGGGGGCAGGGCGGTAGGAATGAAAAACTGTTTTTT. It translates to CASRGQGGRNEKLFF.